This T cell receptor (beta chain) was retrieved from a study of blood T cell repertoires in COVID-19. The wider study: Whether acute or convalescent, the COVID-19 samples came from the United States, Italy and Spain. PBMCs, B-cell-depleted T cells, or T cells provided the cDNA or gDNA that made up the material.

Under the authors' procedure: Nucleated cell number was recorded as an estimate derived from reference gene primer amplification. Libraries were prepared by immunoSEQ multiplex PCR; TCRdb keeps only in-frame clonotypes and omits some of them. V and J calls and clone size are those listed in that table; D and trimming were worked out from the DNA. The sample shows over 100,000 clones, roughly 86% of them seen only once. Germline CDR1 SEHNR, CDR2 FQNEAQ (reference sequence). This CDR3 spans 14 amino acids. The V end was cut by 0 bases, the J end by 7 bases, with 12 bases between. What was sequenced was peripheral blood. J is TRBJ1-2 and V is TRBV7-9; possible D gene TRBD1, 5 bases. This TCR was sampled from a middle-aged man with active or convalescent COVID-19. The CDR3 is CASSLAGGEGGYTF. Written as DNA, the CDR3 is TGTGCCAGCAGCTTAGCAGGAGGGGAAGGTGGCTACACCTTC.